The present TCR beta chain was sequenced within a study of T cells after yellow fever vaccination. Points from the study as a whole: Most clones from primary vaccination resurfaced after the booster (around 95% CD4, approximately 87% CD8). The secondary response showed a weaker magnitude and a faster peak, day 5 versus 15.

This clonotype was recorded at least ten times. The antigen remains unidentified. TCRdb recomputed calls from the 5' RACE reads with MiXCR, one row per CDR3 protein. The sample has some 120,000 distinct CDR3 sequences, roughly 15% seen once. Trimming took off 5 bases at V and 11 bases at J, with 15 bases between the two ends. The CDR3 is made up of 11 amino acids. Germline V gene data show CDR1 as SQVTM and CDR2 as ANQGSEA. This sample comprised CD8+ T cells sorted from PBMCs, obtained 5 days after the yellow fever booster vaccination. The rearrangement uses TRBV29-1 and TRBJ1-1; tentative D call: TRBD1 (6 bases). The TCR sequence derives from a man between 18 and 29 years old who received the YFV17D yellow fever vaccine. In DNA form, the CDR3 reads TGCAGCGTTTGGAGGACAGTAGACGCTTTCTTT. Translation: CSVWRTVDAFF.